Presented here are 13 T cell receptor beta chains from one specimen sequenced in a study of technical replicates of blood from a handful of donors. Sequenced by immunoSEQ multiplex PCR; TCRdb stores in-frame clones only, minus some. The sample consists of tens of thousands of clones, 85% to 95% of them appearing once. Sequencing was carried out using PBMCs. These receptors came from a human donor in good health. Some clones in this sample may be carry-over from other donors' samples.

The chain has TRBV19 and TRBJ1-2, with TRBD1 matching over 7 bases. CDR1 LNHDA and CDR2 SQIVND come from the germline V gene (reference sequence). The length of the CDR3 is 15 residues. V shed 6 bases and J 0 bases; nucleotides not matched to a gene: 7. CDR3 protein: CASRLSDRTNYGYTF. CDR3 DNA sequence: TGTGCCAGTAGACTCTCGGACAGGACTAACTATGGCTACACCTTC.

This clone appeared a few times. The J gene is TRBJ2-7, the V gene TRBV7-2; 8 positions match TRBD2. V lost 5 bases to trimming and J lost 0 bases; unmatched junction nucleotides: 3. The CDR3 consists of 14 residues. Looked up from germline, CDR1 is SGHTA and CDR2 is FQGNSA. CDR3 region: CASSGTSGSYEQYF. Written as DNA, the CDR3 is TGTGCCAGCAGCGGAACTAGCGGCTCCTACGAGCAGTACTTC.

As for this clone: This specimen includes other DNA sequences encoding the same CDR3. The chain uses TRBV4-3 and TRBJ2-7, with D tentatively TRBD1 (6 bases). The CDR3 runs 14 residues. Trimming shortened V by 0 bases and J by 1 base, and 7 bases separated the two germline ends. Germline V gene data show CDR1 as LGHNA and CDR2 as YSLEER. CDR3 DNA: TGCGCCAGCAGCCAAGACAGGGGATCCTACGAGCAGTACTTC. As protein: CASSQDRGSYEQYF.

This chain connects TRBV5-6 to TRBJ2-5; D remains ambiguous. The germline V gene has CDR1 SGHDT and CDR2 YYEEEE. The CDR3 totals 14 residues. V shed 2 bases and J shed 9 bases, with 17 bases lying between them. CDR3 sequence reads: CASSFNLLNMAQYF. In DNA, the CDR3 is TGTGCCAGCAGCTTTAATCTTCTTAACATGGCCCAGTACTTC.

The chain has TRBV5-4 and TRBJ1-2, with D hard to call. The CDR3 covers 13 residues. The germline V gene has CDR1 SGHNT and CDR2 YYREEE (reference sequence). Trimming took off 2 bases at V and 2 bases at J, with 7 bases between the two ends. DNA of the CDR3: TGTGCCAGCAGCTTCCCGGGAAACTATGGCTACACCTTC. It translates to CASSFPGNYGYTF.

This chain joins TRBV18 and TRBJ2-1; maybe TRBD1 (6 bases). V lost 5 bases, J lost 15 bases, and 17 bases lay in between. The CDR3 loop spans 12 amino acids. Per germline, CDR1 KGHSH and CDR2 LQKENI. The CDR3: CASSASNRVLFF. CDR3 bases: TGTGCCAGCTCAGCCTCAAACAGGGTACTGTTCTTC.

V and J are TRBV6-5 and TRBJ2-3, with D hard to call. With 7 bases removed from V and 0 bases from J, the gap between germline ends came to 14 bases. Germline CDR1 and CDR2: MNHEY and SVGAGI. CDR3 length: 15 residues. The CDR3 is CASTEIPESTDTQYF. The CDR3 bases are TGTGCCAGCACTGAGATCCCGGAGAGCACAGATACGCAGTATTTT.

The chain links TRBV15 to TRBJ1-6; a weak D match, TRBD1 (6 bases). The CDR3 consists of 17 residues. Germline V lookup: CDR1 LNHNV, CDR2 YYDKDF (reference sequence). V gave up 4 bases and J gave up 9 bases, with 22 bases separating them. The CDR3 DNA follows: TGTGCCACCAGCATTTTACAGAGGGGGTCGGCGAGTTCACCCCTCCACTTT. Encoded protein: CATSILQRGSASSPLHF.

This clone appeared once. The J gene is TRBJ2-5, the V gene TRBV4-3; TRBD2 agrees at 10 bases. V trimming: 0 bases; J trimming: 7 bases; junction bases outside the gene matches: 2. The CDR3 consists of 14 residues. Germline assignment: CDR1 LGHNA and CDR2 YSLEER. The CDR3: CASSQEWTSGTQYF. DNA for the CDR3: TGCGCCAGCAGCCAAGAATGGACTAGCGGGACCCAGTACTTC.

V and J are TRBV11-2 and TRBJ1-2; weak D call: TRBD1 (5 bases). From germline, CDR1 is SGHAT and CDR2 FQNNGV. V shed 2 bases and J shed 2 bases, with 6 bases lying between them. The CDR3 runs to 13 residues. In nucleotides, the CDR3 is TGTGCCAGCAGCTTATCAGGGAACTATGGCTACACCTTC. This translates into CASSLSGNYGYTF.

The V gene is TRBV11-3, the J gene TRBJ2-3, with 9 bases aligning to TRBD2. This CDR3 contains 16 residues. Germline values: CDR1 SGHNT, CDR2 YENEEA. V lost 0 bases, J lost 1 base, and 2 bases stayed unmatched. CDR3 protein: CASSLESSGGTDTQYF. CDR3 DNA sequence: TGTGCCAGCAGCTTAGAATCTAGCGGGGGCACAGATACGCAGTATTTT.

This chain links TRBV7-3 with TRBJ1-6; D gene unclear. With 2 bases removed from V and 9 bases from J, the gap between germline ends came to 8 bases. This CDR3 has 13 amino acids. Germline V gene data show CDR1 as SGHTA and CDR2 as FQGTGA. Here the CDR3 reads CASSLVYGSPLHF. DNA for the CDR3: TGTGCCAGCAGCTTAGTATACGGTTCACCCCTCCACTTT.

Here the CDR3 reads CASSLPGGYEQYF. The DNA for the CDR3 is TGTGCCAGCAGTCTCCCGGGAGGATACGAGCAGTACTTC. The chain joins TRBV6-5 to TRBJ2-7; TRBD2 aligns across 7 bases. This CDR3 has 13 amino acids. The trim removed 5 bases at V and 4 bases at J, leaving 5 bases unmatched. CDR1 and CDR2 (germline): MNHEY, SVGAGI.